This TCR beta chain came from a study of blood T cell repertoires in COVID-19. Study summary: T cells, B-cell-depleted T cells, or PBMCs supplied cDNA or gDNA.

Source study methods: From reference gene primer amplification, estimates of nucleated cell counts were derived. TCRdb's copy holds only in-frame clones and misses some; the assay was immunoSEQ multiplex PCR. V and J calls and clone size follow that table, whereas D and trimming were derived from the DNA. The sample has about 160,000 clones, roughly 80% seen once. Living in roughly 25 US areas, the participants were between about 18 and 100 years of age. Donors in Cohort 3 counted as recovered after two negative PCRs, clearance, or symptom resolution. With V trimmed by 2 bases and J by 6 bases, 8 bases remained unmatched. CDR3 length: 16 residues. Germline lookup yields CDR1 MNHEY and CDR2 SMNVEV (reference sequence).

The clonotype was recovered from a woman between 50 and 59 years old who had recovered from COVID-19. The sequenced sample consisted of PBMCs or T cells enriched from blood (not recorded which). V usage is TRBV27 and J usage is TRBJ2-1; TRBD2 aligns across 9 bases. The CDR3 region has the DNA TGTGCCAGCAGTTTACTGGGCGGGAGGGCCGGCAATGAGCAGTTCTTC. Translated: CASSLLGGRAGNEQFF.